This T cell receptor (beta chain) is drawn from a study of blood T cell repertoires in COVID-19 (dated by TCRdb to 2019 to 2021). Turning to the overall study: Samples from collaborators originated in the United States, Italy and Spain and spanned both the acute and convalescent phases of COVID-19. The material from the prospective study consisted of cDNA or gDNA derived from T cells, B-cell-depleted T cells, or PBMCs. Deeply sampled blood TCRbeta repertoires from subjects exposed to, actively infected with, or recovered from COVID-19 were included in the dataset. The repertoires were released in a freely available public database meant as a resource for research on the immune response to SARS-CoV-2. Samples came from the ongoing ImmuneRACE study (first 160 participants) plus 1,254 subjects from 6 global collaborators. Nearly every sample came with metadata listing a de-identified subject ID, COVID-19 status, age in years and sex. Where available, HLA class I and class II types were taken from metadata supplied by the sample provider and were not determined by assay-based typing. Overall study outcomes, separate from this receptor: The amount of clinical and demographic metadata varied by source and participant and was provided uncurated.

The immunoSEQ Assay, a bias-controlled multiplex PCR, was used to amplify TCRbeta CDR3 regions from genomic DNA. From the authors' description of their analysis: The number of nucleated cells in each sample was estimated from the amplification of reference gene primers within the assay. Sequence reads were collapsed and filtered to measure the absolute abundance of every unique TCRbeta CDR3 rearrangement. For each sample, productive Simpson clonality was calculated by taking the square root of Simpson's diversity index across productive rearrangements. Entries here come from immuneACCESS through TCRdb and include only in-frame sequences with V and J called. Some clones fail to appear in such tables; in the studies checked, an unresolved V gene covers under half of the shortfall, and the cause of the remainder is unknown. Clone size and V and J calls were adopted from that table, with D and trimming inferred from the DNA. This sample lists 250,000 or so clones; around nine tenths were detected once. The ten largest clones add up to roughly 8% of the sample.

For this clone: Its recognized antigen is unknown. No quality values exist for individual bases; no much larger clone is one base distant.

The germline V gene specifies MNHEY as CDR1 and SVGAGI as CDR2. The CDR3 goes from the cysteine to the phenylalanine over 14 residues. The entry retains the CDR3 DNA only, 42 bases that are in frame from base 1. V ends up 7 bases short and J 5 bases short, with an unmatched junction base count of 7. The collaborating institutions used their own protocols to collect whole blood in K2EDTA tubes. For TCRbeta analysis, collaborators shipped samples as frozen whole blood, isolated PBMCs, or DNA extracted from either of those sample types. Sequences were obtained from peripheral blood. The sequence joins TRBV6-5 to TRBJ2-2; 7 junctional bases match TRBD1. This receptor was obtained from a man between 35 and 55 years old with active or convalescent COVID-19. CDR3 loop: CASNPTGSTGELFF. DNA sequence: TGTGCCAGCAACCCGACAGGGAGTACCGGGGAGCTGTTTTTT.